This T cell receptor beta chain stems from a study of liver allograft versus peripheral blood T cells. Study information: Transplanted-liver T cell receptor repertoires were compared with recipients' peripheral blood repertoires. Study conclusions and caveats: Reportedly, the T cell receptor repertoires present inside liver allografts differed from those in peripheral blood.

Of note for this clonotype: What it binds is unknown.

Trimming left V 4 bases short and J 8 bases short, with 17 bases between. Germline V gene data show CDR1 as DFQATT and CDR2 as SNEGSKA (reference sequence). The CDR3 contains 13 residues. MiXCR, applied by TCRdb to the reads, yields one record per CDR3 protein. This table holds about 12,000 distinct CDR3 sequences, over 25% found once. This clonotype was obtained from a human patient who had a liver transplant. Some of these T cells may belong to the graft donor. J is TRBJ1-2 and V is TRBV20-1; D is uncertain. The CDR3 nucleotides read TGCAGTGCTACGTCCCCTTCCTCCTCGGGCTACACCTTC. Translation: CSATSPSSSGYTF.